The clone carrying this T cell receptor beta chain appeared once. CDR1 LGHDT and CDR2 YNNKEL come from the germline V gene (reference sequence). The V end lost 1 base, the J end lost 1 base, and 11 bases lay between the germline ends. The length of the CDR3 is 17 residues. Method: immunoSEQ multiplex PCR; TCRdb's copy keeps in-frame clones and lacks some. The sample holds under 150,000 clones, around 90% seen once. This sample is drawn from a study of control samples from healthy donors and cancer patients. Sample: blood. The chain joins TRBV3-1 (or the pseudogene TRBV3-2) to TRBJ2-6; D ambiguous. The TCR comes from a man aged 25-45 years in good health. This CDR3 is CASSQGIGISGANVLTF. The DNA of the CDR3 is TGTGCCAGCAGCCAAGGAATCGGAATATCTGGGGCCAACGTCCTGACTTTC.